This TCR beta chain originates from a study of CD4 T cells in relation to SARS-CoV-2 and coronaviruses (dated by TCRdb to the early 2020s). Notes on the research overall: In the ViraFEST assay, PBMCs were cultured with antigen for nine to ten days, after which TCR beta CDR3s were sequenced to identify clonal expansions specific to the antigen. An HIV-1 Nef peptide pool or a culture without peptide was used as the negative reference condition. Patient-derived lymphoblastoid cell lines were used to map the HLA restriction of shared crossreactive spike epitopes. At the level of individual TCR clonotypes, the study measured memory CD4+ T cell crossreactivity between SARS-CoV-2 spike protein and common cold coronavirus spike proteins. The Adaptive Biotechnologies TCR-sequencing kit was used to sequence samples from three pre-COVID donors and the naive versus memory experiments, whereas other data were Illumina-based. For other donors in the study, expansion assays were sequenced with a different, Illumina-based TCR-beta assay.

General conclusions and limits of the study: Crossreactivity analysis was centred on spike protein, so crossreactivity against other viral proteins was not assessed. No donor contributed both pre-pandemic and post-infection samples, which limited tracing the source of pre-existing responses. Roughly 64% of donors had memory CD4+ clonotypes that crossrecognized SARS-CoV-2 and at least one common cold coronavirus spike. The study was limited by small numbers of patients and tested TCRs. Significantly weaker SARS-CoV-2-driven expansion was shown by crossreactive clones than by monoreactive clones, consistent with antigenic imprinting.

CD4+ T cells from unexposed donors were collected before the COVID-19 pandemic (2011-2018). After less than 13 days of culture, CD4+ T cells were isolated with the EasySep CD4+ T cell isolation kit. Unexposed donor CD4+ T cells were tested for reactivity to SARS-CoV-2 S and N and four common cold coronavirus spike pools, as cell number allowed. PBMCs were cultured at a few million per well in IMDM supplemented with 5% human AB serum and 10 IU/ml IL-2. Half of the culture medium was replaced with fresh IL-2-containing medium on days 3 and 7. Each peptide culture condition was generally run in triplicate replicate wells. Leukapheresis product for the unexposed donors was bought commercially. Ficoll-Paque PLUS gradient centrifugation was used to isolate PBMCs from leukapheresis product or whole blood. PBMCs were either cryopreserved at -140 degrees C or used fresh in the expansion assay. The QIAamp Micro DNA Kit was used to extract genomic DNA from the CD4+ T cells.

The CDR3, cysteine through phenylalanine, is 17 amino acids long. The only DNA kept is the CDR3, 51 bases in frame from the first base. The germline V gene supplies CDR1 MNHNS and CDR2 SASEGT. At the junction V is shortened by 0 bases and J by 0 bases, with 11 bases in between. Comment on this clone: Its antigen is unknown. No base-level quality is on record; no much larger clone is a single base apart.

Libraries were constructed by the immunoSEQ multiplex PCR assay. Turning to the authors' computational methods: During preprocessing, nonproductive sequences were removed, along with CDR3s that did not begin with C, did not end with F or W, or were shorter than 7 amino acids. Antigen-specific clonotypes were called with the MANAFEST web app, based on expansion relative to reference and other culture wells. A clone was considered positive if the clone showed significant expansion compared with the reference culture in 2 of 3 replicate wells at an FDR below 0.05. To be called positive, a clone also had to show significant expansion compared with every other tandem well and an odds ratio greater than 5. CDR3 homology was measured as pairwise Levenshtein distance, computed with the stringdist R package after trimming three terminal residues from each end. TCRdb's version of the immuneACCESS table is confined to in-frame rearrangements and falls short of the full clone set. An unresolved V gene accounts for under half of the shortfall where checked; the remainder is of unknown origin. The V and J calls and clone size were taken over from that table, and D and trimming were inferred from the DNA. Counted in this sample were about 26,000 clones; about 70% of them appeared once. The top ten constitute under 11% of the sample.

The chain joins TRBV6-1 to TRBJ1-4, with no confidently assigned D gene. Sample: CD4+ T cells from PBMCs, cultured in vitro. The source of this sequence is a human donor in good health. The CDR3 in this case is CASSEAERRATNEKLFF. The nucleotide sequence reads TGTGCCAGCAGTGAAGCCGAAAGACGGGCAACTAATGAAAAACTGTTTTTT.